Listed here are 26 T cell receptor beta chains from one sample, sequenced in a study of cytomegalovirus exposure and HLA in healthy donors. Use of 60 Vbeta and 13 Jbeta primers characterized the PCR. TCRdb's table, derived via immunoSEQ multiplex PCR, lists solely in-frame clones and lacks some. Among 100,000 to 150,000 clones listed, around four fifths were seen once. Sequenced sample: PBMCs. The receptors stem from a woman aged 40 to 49 in good health and CMV-seropositive.

In this sample, this clone turned up a few times. V and J are TRBV6-5 and TRBJ2-2, with 9 nucleotides matching TRBD1. The CDR3 contains 14 residues. V trimming: 4 bases; J trimming: 5 bases; junction bases outside the gene matches: 2. Germline V gene data show CDR1 as MNHEY and CDR2 as SVGAGI. CDR3: CASSSTGGTGELFF. The DNA for the CDR3 is TGTGCCAGCAGTTCGACAGGGGGGACCGGGGAGCTGTTTTTT.

The chain joins TRBV28 to TRBJ2-7; TRBD1 matches at 8 bases. CDR1 is MDHEN and CDR2 is SYDVKM in the germline V gene. V lost 6 bases and J lost 4; bases outside the gene matches: 8. This CDR3 is 14 amino acids long. The chain's CDR3 is CASSPPGGGYEQYF. The CDR3 region has the DNA TGTGCCAGCAGCCCACCAGGGGGCGGGTACGAGCAGTACTTC.

The CDR3 protein is CATSNRGPIGGYTF. The CDR3 DNA follows: TGTGCCACCAGCAACAGGGGCCCCATAGGTGGCTACACCTTC. The chain employs TRBV15 and TRBJ1-2; 7 nucleotides match TRBD1. Unmatched junction bases numbered 9, after V lost 4 bases and J lost 7 bases. CDR1 and CDR2 (germline): LNHNV, YYDKDF (reference sequence). This CDR3 spans 14 amino acids.

This chain joins TRBV11-2 and TRBJ2-7, with a possible D match to TRBD1 (5 bases). The germline gives CDR1 SGHAT, CDR2 FQNNGV. Between the trimmed V and J ends, which lost 4 bases and 3 bases, there was a span of 19 bases. The CDR3 consists of 16 residues. The CDR3: CASSSLTVTPVYEQYF. The CDR3, as DNA: TGTGCCAGCAGCTCTTTGACAGTCACGCCAGTCTACGAGCAGTACTTC. Full variable domain (outside the CDR3, taken from reference TRBV11-2 and TRBJ2-7): EAGVAQSPRYKIIEKRQSVAFWCNPISGHATLYWYQQILGQGPKLLIQFQNNGVVDDSQLPKDRFSAERLKGVDSTLKIQPAKLEDSAVYLCASSSLTVTPVYEQYFGPGTRLTVT.

The V call is TRBV25-1, the J call TRBJ1-3, with a possible D match to TRBD1 (5 bases). Trimming removed 4 bases from V and 5 bases from J, with 9 bases in between. The CDR3 contains 13 residues. Germline V lookup: CDR1 MGHDK, CDR2 SYGVNS. The CDR3 region is CASSGTLRNTIYF. The DNA for the CDR3 is TGTGCCAGCAGTGGGACACTGCGAAACACCATATATTTT.

The V call is TRBV7-2, the J call TRBJ1-2, with 9 nucleotides matching TRBD1. The CDR3 has 16 amino acids. Per germline, CDR1 SGHTA and CDR2 FQGNSA. V shed 5 bases, J shed 2 bases, and the junction held 9 bases outside the gene matches. CDR3 in amino acids: CASSDRGGTGNYGYTF. CDR3 DNA sequence: TGTGCCAGCAGCGACCGAGGCGGGACAGGGAACTATGGCTACACCTTC.

This chain joins TRBV5-4 and TRBJ2-1; TRBD2 matches 9 bases. V trimming: 0 bases; J trimming: 8 bases; junction bases outside the gene matches: 6. The CDR3 length is 15 residues. Germline lookup yields CDR1 SGHNT and CDR2 YYREEE (reference sequence). CDR3 sequence reads: CASSLGGRANDEQFF. For the CDR3, the DNA is TGTGCCAGCAGCTTGGGCGGGAGGGCCAATGATGAGCAGTTCTTC.

This chain joins TRBV5-4 and TRBJ2-3, with 8 bases lining up with TRBD1. The V and J ends lost 10 bases and 2 bases, in that order; junction bases with no gene match: 9. This CDR3 region has 14 residues. From germline, CDR1 is SGHNT and CDR2 YYREEE (reference sequence). For the CDR3, the DNA is TGTGCCGGCAACACAGGGGGAACCACAGATACGCAGTATTTT. Its protein product is CAGNTGGTTDTQYF. The entire variable domain, with the rest obtained from reference TRBV5-4 and TRBJ2-3, is as follows: ETGVTQSPTHLIKTRGQQVTLRCSSQSGHNTVSWYQQALGQGPQFIFQYYREEENGRGNFPPRFSGLQFPNYSSELNVNALELDDSALYLCAGNTGGTTDTQYFGPGTRLTVL.

The chain carries TRBV29-1 and TRBJ2-7, with 11 bases fitting TRBD2. CDR1 and CDR2 from the germline V gene are SQVTM and ANQGSEA. CDR3 length: 13 amino acids. V shed 6 bases and J 7 bases; nucleotides not matched to a gene: 8. CDR3 in amino acids: CSVSTSGSYEQYF. CDR3 nucleotide sequence: TGCAGCGTCTCTACTAGCGGGAGCTATGAGCAGTACTTC.

The chain has TRBV10-2 and TRBJ1-6; 11 nucleotides line up with TRBD1. This CDR3 spans 14 amino acids. Germline values: CDR1 WSHSY, CDR2 SAAADI. V lost 5 bases and J lost 11; bases outside the gene matches: 5. The CDR3 DNA reads as TGCGCCAGCAGTAAGGGACAGGGGGTGCCACCCCTCCACTTT. It codes for CASSKGQGVPPLHF.

This clone was detected once. This chain uses TRBV7-9 with TRBJ2-7, with TRBD1 matching 7 bases. The germline V gene has CDR1 SEHNR and CDR2 FQNEAQ (reference sequence). Trimming took 4 bases from V and 1 from J; bases not matched to a gene: 10. The CDR3 has 16 residues. The CDR3 DNA is TGTGCCAGCAGCTCACCTGGGACAGCCTTTTCCTACGAGCAGTACTTC. It codes for CASSSPGTAFSYEQYF.

The table lists this clone with a count of one. The V and J genes are TRBV25-1 and TRBJ2-3, with 7 bases identical to TRBD2. The V gene's germline CDR1 is MGHDK and CDR2 SYGVNS. The CDR3 is 13 amino acids. Trimming took 6 bases from V and 2 from J; bases not matched to a gene: 2. CDR3 nucleotides: TGTGCCAGCAGGGGGAGGGCCACAGATACGCAGTATTTT. This translates into CASRGRATDTQYF.

DNA of the CDR3: TGCGCCAGCAGCTTGGGAAGCGGGAGGGCCGGCTCCTACAATGAGCAGTTCTTC. Protein sequence: CASSLGSGRAGSYNEQFF. The V gene is TRBV5-1, the J gene TRBJ2-1, with 10 bases aligning to TRBD2. V lost 0 bases and J lost 0; bases outside the gene matches: 6. Germline loops: CDR1 SGHRS, CDR2 YFSETQ. This CDR3 spans 18 amino acids.

The chain joins TRBV11-3 to TRBJ2-1, with 10 bases matching TRBD1. This CDR3 has 13 amino acids. Per germline, CDR1 SGHNT and CDR2 YENEEA. Trimming took 7 bases from V and 9 from J; bases not matched to a gene: 6. The CDR3 DNA sequence: TGTGCCAGCAAACGGGACAGGGGCAGTGAGCAGTTCTTC. Protein sequence: CASKRDRGSEQFF.

J is TRBJ1-1 and V is TRBV30; D remains ambiguous. V lost 2 bases and J 1 base, leaving 11 bases between the germline ends. The germline CDR1 and CDR2 sequences are GTSNPN and SVGIG (reference sequence). The length of the CDR3 is 14 residues. Written as DNA, the CDR3 is TGTGCCTGGAGTCCACTAACACCGAACACTGAAGCTTTCTTT. Residues: CAWSPLTPNTEAFF.

The chain employs TRBV28 and TRBJ1-5; D is possibly TRBD1 (6 bases). Deletions cut 6 bases from V and 1 base from J, with 10 bases between. Per the germline V gene, CDR1 is MDHEN and CDR2 is SYDVKM. The CDR3 extends over 14 amino acids. The CDR3 DNA follows: TGTGCCAGCAGGATTGGGACAAGCAATCAGCCCCAGCATTTT. Encoded protein: CASRIGTSNQPQHF.

To note about this clone: One end of the junction does not line up with germline, which may come from a read error. The V call is TRBV27, the J call TRBJ1-4, with a weak D call TRBD1 (5 bases). Per the germline V gene, CDR1 is MNHEY and CDR2 is SMNVEV (reference sequence). This CDR3 region has 13 residues. In nucleotides, the CDR3 is TGTGCCAGCAGTTTAGGGCAGGGCGGAAAACTGCTTTTT. Protein product: CASSLGQGGKLLF.

The chain links TRBV4-2 to TRBJ1-5; TRBD1 matches at 9 bases. After removal of 4 bases from V and 3 bases from J, the junction contained 31 bases not matched to a gene. The CDR3 contains 24 residues. Germline V gene lookup returns CDR1 LGHNA and CDR2 YNFKEQ. The CDR3 DNA sequence: TGTGCCAGCAGCCTCTACAGGGGGCCCTCCGTCCACGAAAGGGTCGCTGATTTCAATCAGCCCCAGCATTTT. Protein: CASSLYRGPSVHERVADFNQPQHF.

The chain employs TRBV19 and TRBJ2-2; a possible D gene is TRBD1 (6 bases). CDR1 is LNHDA, CDR2 SQIVND, per germline (reference sequence). The CDR3 totals 15 residues. V was pared by 6 bases and J by 2 bases, with 13 bases between. The CDR3 DNA follows: TGTGCCAGTAGCCCCGGGACACATAACACCGGGGAGCTGTTTTTT. It translates to CASSPGTHNTGELFF.

The J gene is TRBJ1-1, the V gene TRBV18; D gene unclear. CDR1 is KGHSH, CDR2 LQKENI, per germline. Trimming cost V 3 bases and J 1 base, with 12 bases left between them. CDR3 length equals 15 residues. CDR3 DNA: TGTGCCAGCTCACCGCTGGACGGGGAGAACACTGAAGCTTTCTTT. It codes for CASSPLDGENTEAFF. The variable domain in full, with the rest retrieved from reference TRBV18 and TRBJ1-1, is NAGVMQNPRHLVRRRGQEARLRCSPMKGHSHVYWYRQLPEEGLKFMVYLQKENIIDESGMPKERFSAEFPKEGPSILRIQQVVRGDSAAYFCASSPLDGENTEAFFGQGTRLTVV.

The chain carries TRBV9 and TRBJ2-5; TRBD2 matches at 9 bases. This CDR3 spans 15 amino acids. V lost 0 bases, J lost 2 bases, and 2 bases stayed unmatched. Germline values: CDR1 SGDLS, CDR2 YYNGEE. CDR3 DNA sequence: TGTGCCAGCAGCGTAGTTACTAGCGGGCAAGAGACCCAGTACTTC. Its translation is CASSVVTSGQETQYF.

Written as DNA, the CDR3 is TGCGCCAGCAGCTTGGTACGGGGCACCGGGGAGCTGTTTTTT. Its translation: CASSLVRGTGELFF. The chain carries TRBV5-1 and TRBJ2-2; TRBD2 is a possible D gene (5 bases). Trimming removed 0 bases at V and 4 bases at J, with 7 bases between. Germline V CDR1 and CDR2: SGHRS, YFSETQ. The CDR3 has 14 residues.

This clone was found a few times. This chain joins TRBV29-1 and TRBJ1-2, with TRBD1 identical over 9 bases. The CDR3 is made up of 13 amino acids. J gave up 0 bases and V 7 bases, and 3 bases lay outside the gene matches. CDR1 and CDR2 from the germline V gene are SQVTM and ANQGSEA. The CDR3 here is CSAGTGSNYGYTF. The CDR3 nucleotides read TGCAGCGCCGGGACAGGGTCTAACTATGGCTACACCTTC.

This clone has a handful of counts. The V and J genes are TRBV11-3 and TRBJ1-4, with 10 bases identical to TRBD1. With 5 bases clipped from V and 7 bases from J, the junction kept 7 bases outside the gene matches. Germline CDR1 reads SGHNT; CDR2 reads YENEEA. The CDR3 sequence is 15 residues long. DNA for the CDR3: TGTGCCAGCAGCAGCCGACAGGGGGCAGGTGAAAAACTGTTTTTT. Protein product: CASSSRQGAGEKLFF.

The chain has TRBV19 and TRBJ1-3; D is possibly TRBD1 (6 bases). The CDR3 totals 16 residues. V dropped 4 bases and J dropped 0 bases, with 13 bases sitting between them. Germline loops: CDR1 LNHDA, CDR2 SQIVND (reference sequence). The CDR3 DNA follows: TGTGCCAGTAGTACTGGCCGGGACATCTCTGGAAACACCATATATTTT. Its protein is CASSTGRDISGNTIYF.

V is TRBV4-1 and J is TRBJ2-1, with 8 bases lining up with TRBD1. CDR1 is MGHRA and CDR2 is YSYEKL in the germline V gene. The CDR3 consists of 13 residues. After removal of 9 bases from V and 6 bases from J, the junction contained 7 bases not matched to a gene. DNA of the CDR3: TGCGCCAGTCATCAAACAGGGGGCAATGAGCAGTTCTTC. This translates into CASHQTGGNEQFF.